One sample yielded the 24 T cell receptor beta chains listed below, sequenced in a study of a mutant IDH1 vaccine in newly diagnosed glioma (dated by TCRdb to about 2021). What these receptors recognize is not known. The time point label corresponds to: week 5, during vaccination. A 20-mer mutant IDH1 peptide at 300 micrograms in Montanide made up each vaccine dose, which was injected subcutaneously together with topical imiquimod. Library preparation used the immunoSEQ multiplex PCR assay. TCRdb re-hosts the immuneACCESS table, in-frame sequences only. Its copies lack some clones; in the studies checked, an unresolved V gene accounts for under half of them, and the cause for the rest is not known. The sample records about 38,000 clones, 75% to 85% of which are singletons. The leading ten clones occupy roughly 5% of the sample. The input for sequencing was PBMCs, taken from a glioma patient whose treatment included an IDH1 peptide vaccine. Receptors originate from a man aged 40-49 years with glioma.

This sequence joins TRBV18 and TRBJ2-5, with a weak D call TRBD1 (6 bases). Deletions cut 6 bases from V and 5 bases from J, with 10 bases between. This CDR3 has 12 amino acids. The germline CDR1 and CDR2 sequences are KGHSH and LQKENI. The CDR3 reads CASSPQGETQYF. CDR3 DNA sequence: TGTGCCAGCTCCCCCCAGGGGGAGACCCAGTACTTC.

The V gene is TRBV6-5, the J gene TRBJ1-1; D is uncertain. Germline CDR1 and CDR2: MNHEY and SVGAGI. Trimming took off 2 bases at V and 1 base at J, with 8 bases between the two ends. The CDR3 consists of 14 residues. CDR3 sequence reads: CASSYEDENTEAFF. The CDR3 DNA is TGTGCCAGCAGTTACGAGGACGAGAACACTGAAGCTTTCTTT.

The count of this clone is one. The rearrangement uses TRBV4-3 and TRBJ2-6, with 8 bases lining up with TRBD1. Trimming cost V 1 base and J 10 bases; bases outside gene matches: 6. This CDR3 spans 15 amino acids. Germline loops: CDR1 LGHNA, CDR2 YSLEER. As DNA, the CDR3 is TGCGCCAGCAGCCAAGTTTCGACAGGGGAGAACGTCCTGACTTTC. This encodes CASSQVSTGENVLTF.

This clone was seen a single time. This chain connects TRBV29-1 to TRBJ2-2; D not certain. Trimming took off 4 bases at V and 0 bases at J, with 9 bases between the two ends. The CDR3 consists of 14 residues. The germline V gene has CDR1 SQVTM and CDR2 ANQGSEA. The CDR3 is CSVGVPPNTGELFF. As DNA, the CDR3 is TGCAGCGTTGGTGTACCCCCGAACACCGGGGAGCTGTTTTTT.

This clone has more than one count but fewer than ten. The V and J genes are TRBV5-6 and TRBJ1-6; 8 bases match TRBD1. Germline lookup yields CDR1 SGHDT and CDR2 YYEEEE. The CDR3 consists of 18 residues. Trimming at V came to 4 bases and at J to 0 bases, leaving 9 bases not matched to a gene. CDR3 sequence: CASSLRGPKSSYNSPLHF. The CDR3 DNA reads as TGTGCCAGCAGCCTCAGGGGGCCAAAGAGCTCCTATAATTCACCCCTCCACTTT. Combining the CDR3 with reference TRBV5-6 and TRBJ1-6 gives the whole variable domain DAGVTQSPTHLIKTRGQQVTLRCSPKSGHDTVSWYQQALGQGPQFIFQYYEEEERQRGNFPDRFSGHQFPNYSSELNVNALLLGDSALYLCASSLRGPKSSYNSPLHFGNGTRLTVT.

This sequence joins TRBV4-1 and TRBJ2-5; a weak D match, TRBD1 (5 bases). This CDR3 has 15 residues. The germline V gene has CDR1 MGHRA and CDR2 YSYEKL. V was clipped by 0 bases and J by 5 bases, with 13 bases between them. Written as DNA, the CDR3 is TGCGCCAGCAGCCAAGATTCAGGGTTTCGGGAGACCCAGTACTTC. Translated, it gives CASSQDSGFRETQYF.

The chain carries TRBV7-6 and TRBJ1-1, with 9 bases matching TRBD1. Germline CDR1 reads SGHVS; CDR2 reads FNYEAQ. The V gene end was trimmed by 0 bases and the J gene end by 10 bases; junction bases not matched to a gene: 6. This CDR3 contains 14 residues. CDR3 protein: CASSLASGTGTAFF. CDR3 coding DNA: TGTGCCAGCAGCTTAGCGAGTGGGACAGGGACAGCTTTCTTT.

The chain employs TRBV5-1 and TRBJ1-1; 8 nucleotides line up with TRBD1. CDR3 length: 16 amino acids. With 6 bases clipped from V and 4 bases from J, the junction kept 14 bases outside the gene matches. The germline CDR1 and CDR2 sequences are SGHRS and YFSETQ. The CDR3 here is CASNSDRGFLGTEAFF. DNA of the CDR3: TGCGCCAGCAATAGTGACAGGGGTTTTTTGGGCACTGAAGCTTTCTTT.

This clone was seen a single time. The rearrangement joins TRBV4-2 to TRBJ2-7; 9 nucleotides line up with TRBD2. The CDR3 is 14 amino acids. The V segment lost 2 bases and the J segment 4 bases; nucleotides outside the gene matches: 3. Germline CDR1 is LGHNA and CDR2 is YNFKEQ. The CDR3 bases are TGTGCCAGCAGCCAAAACGCGGGGGGGTACGAGCAGTACTTC. As protein: CASSQNAGGYEQYF.

The V call is TRBV11-2, the J call TRBJ1-2; 9 nucleotides match TRBD1. Per the germline V gene, CDR1 is SGHAT and CDR2 is FQNNGV. Trimming removed 5 bases from V and 5 bases from J; junction bases left unmatched: 3. The CDR3 runs to 13 residues. The DNA for the CDR3 is TGTGCCAGCAGCATAGGACAGGGGTATGGCTACACCTTC. Its protein product is CASSIGQGYGYTF.

The CDR3 region has the DNA TGTGCCAGCTCCGAGGGAAGCCGCTCCTACGAGCAGTACTTC. It yields the protein CASSEGSRSYEQYF. This rearrangement joins TRBV2 to TRBJ2-7; D might be TRBD2 (5 bases). The CDR3 runs 14 residues. CDR1 and CDR2 (germline): SNHLY, FYNNEI. V lost 8 bases to trimming and J lost 0 bases, with 14 bases between them.

This clone showed up just once. CDR3 sequence: CASSLGGGVETQYF. As DNA, the CDR3 is TGCGCCAGCAGCCTCGGAGGCGGGGTGGAGACCCAGTACTTC. The chain combines TRBV5-1 with TRBJ2-5; possibly TRBD2 for D (6 bases). This CDR3 contains 14 residues. V shed 4 bases and J shed 5 bases, with 15 bases lying between them. Germline V CDR1 and CDR2: SGHRS, YFSETQ. Looking up the rest from reference TRBV5-1 and TRBJ2-5 gives the full variable domain: KAGVTQTPRYLIKTRGQQVTLSCSPISGHRSVSWYQQTPGQGLQFLFEYFSETQRNKGNFPGRFSGRQFSNSRSEMNVSTLELGDSALYLCASSLGGGVETQYFGPGTRLLVL.

This clone turned up a few times. One end of the junction is discordant with germline, which a read error may explain. The genes are TRBV2 and TRBJ1-3; D perhaps matches TRBD1 (6 bases). CDR1 and CDR2 (germline): SNHLY, FYNNEI. CDR3 size: 15 residues. DNA for the CDR3: TGTGCCACCAGTTCCGACAGGAGGTCTGGAAACACCATATATTTT. Protein product: CATSSDRRSGNTIYF.

This chain uses TRBV5-1 with TRBJ1-2, with 7 bases aligning to TRBD1. CDR3 length: 13 amino acids. The V gene's germline CDR1 is SGHRS and CDR2 YFSETQ. V was pared by 4 bases and J by 7 bases, with 7 bases of the junction left unmatched. Here the CDR3 reads CASSPTGDRGYTF. DNA for the CDR3: TGCGCCAGCAGCCCAACAGGGGACCGTGGCTACACCTTC.

The chain combines TRBV18 with TRBJ1-2; TRBD1 might be the D (6 bases). Trimming removed 6 bases from V and 8 bases from J, with 19 bases in between. Germline values: CDR1 KGHSH, CDR2 LQKENI. The CDR3 loop spans 14 amino acids. The CDR3 DNA is TGTGCCAGCTCCGAGACAGGACCGAGTGGAGGCTACACCTTC. This translates into CASSETGPSGGYTF.

The rearrangement uses TRBV5-4 and TRBJ1-4; 8 nucleotides match TRBD1. The CDR3 extends over 14 amino acids. Germline V lookup: CDR1 SGHNT, CDR2 YYREEE (reference sequence). After removal of 2 bases from V and 3 bases from J, the junction contained 0 bases not matched to a gene. CDR3 in amino acids: CASSLQGANEKLFF. In nucleotides, the CDR3 is TGTGCCAGCAGCTTACAGGGGGCTAATGAAAAACTGTTTTTT. The entire variable domain, with the rest obtained from reference TRBV5-4 and TRBJ1-4, is as follows: ETGVTQSPTHLIKTRGQQVTLRCSSQSGHNTVSWYQQALGQGPQFIFQYYREEENGRGNFPPRFSGLQFPNYSSELNVNALELDDSALYLCASSLQGANEKLFFGSGTQLSVL.

This clone was detected only a few times. The chain recombines TRBV29-1 with TRBJ1-1; TRBD1 matches at 8 bases. V gave up 6 bases and J gave up 0 bases; unmatched junction bases: 6. Per the germline V gene, CDR1 is SQVTM and CDR2 is ANQGSEA. The CDR3 has 14 amino acids. The CDR3: CSVGTGDMNTEAFF. The CDR3 coding sequence is TGCAGCGTGGGGACAGGCGACATGAACACTGAAGCTTTCTTT.

The gene calls are TRBV6-1 and TRBJ1-1, with D perhaps TRBD1 (6 bases). This CDR3 region has 14 residues. Germline V gene lookup returns CDR1 MNHNS and CDR2 SASEGT. The V and J ends lost 6 bases and 1 base respectively, with 12 bases between them. The CDR3 protein is CASRPGHRNTEAFF. The CDR3 DNA follows: TGTGCCAGCAGACCGGGACACAGGAACACTGAAGCTTTCTTT.

The genes are TRBV30 and TRBJ1-6; D perhaps matches TRBD1 (5 bases). This CDR3 has 16 amino acids. V gave up 0 bases and J gave up 4 bases, with 13 bases separating them. Germline V gene lookup returns CDR1 GTSNPN and CDR2 SVGIG (reference sequence). The CDR3: CAWSVQGRGYNSPLHF. CDR3 DNA: TGTGCCTGGAGTGTTCAGGGAAGAGGGTATAATTCACCCCTCCACTTT.

This chain uses TRBV9 with TRBJ1-2; D is uncertain. This CDR3 has 13 residues. CDR1 and CDR2 (germline): SGDLS, YYNGEE. Trimming left V 0 bases short and J 7 bases short, with 10 bases between. CDR3 loop: CASSVARGAGYTF. The CDR3 DNA reads as TGTGCCAGCAGCGTAGCCCGGGGAGCTGGCTACACCTTC.

The gene calls are TRBV2 and TRBJ2-5; weak D call: TRBD1 (5 bases). Germline assignment: CDR1 SNHLY and CDR2 FYNNEI. Trimming cost V 3 bases and J 7 bases, with 24 bases left between them. This CDR3 spans 17 amino acids. CDR3 residues: CASSEGWPGPDFGTQYF. DNA for the CDR3: TGTGCCAGCAGTGAGGGGTGGCCAGGGCCTGATTTCGGGACCCAGTACTTC.

In the case of this clone: The same CDR3 arises from other DNA sequences in this sample as well. This sequence joins TRBV7-9 and TRBJ1-2; 7 bases agree with TRBD1. V gave up 3 bases and J gave up 7 bases; unmatched junction bases: 8. The CDR3 runs to 14 residues. Germline values: CDR1 SEHNR, CDR2 FQNEAQ (reference sequence). CDR3 sequence reads: CASSLAGGEGGYTF. DNA of the CDR3: TGTGCCAGCAGCTTGGCAGGGGGAGAGGGTGGCTACACCTTC.

The chain carries TRBV6-6 and TRBJ2-2, with D unresolved. The CDR3 loop spans 15 amino acids. Germline CDR1 is MNHNY and CDR2 is SVGAGI (reference sequence). The V end lost 7 bases, the J end lost 6 bases, and 18 bases lay between the germline ends. In DNA form, the CDR3 reads TGTGCCAGCATTAAGACGGCCCGGGCCCCCGGGGAGCTGTTTTTT. Translation: CASIKTARAPGELFF.

The V gene is TRBV6-1, the J gene TRBJ2-5; no reliable D call. The CDR3 is 10 residues long. Germline CDR1 is MNHNS and CDR2 is SASEGT. V lost 3 bases to trimming and J lost 5 bases, with 1 base between them. CDR3 region: CASSDETQYF. In nucleotides, the CDR3 is TGTGCCAGCAGTGACGAGACCCAGTACTTC.